The 11 T cell receptor beta chains in this list originate from one sample, sequenced in a study of cytomegalovirus exposure and HLA in healthy donors. PCR was performed using 60 Vbeta and 13 Jbeta primers. Sequenced by immunoSEQ multiplex PCR; TCRdb stores in-frame clones only, minus some. The data contain 180,000 or so clones, 9.5% of them singletons. Sequenced material: PBMCs. These receptor sequences come from a woman aged 30 to 39 in good health and CMV-seropositive.

This clone was seen a few times. The chain links TRBV10-1 to TRBJ2-7; the match to TRBD2 covers 7 bases. This CDR3 is built from 17 residues. Germline values: CDR1 WNHNN, CDR2 SYGVQD (reference sequence). The ends lost 2 bases at V and 3 bases at J; junction bases unmatched: 13. The CDR3 region has the DNA TGCGCCAGCAGTGAGCGAAGGAGGGAGGGACCGCTCTACGAGCAGTACTTC. This codes for CASSERRREGPLYEQYF.

In DNA, the CDR3 is TGTGCCTGGAGTACGTATAGGGGAGGAGGCAATCAGCCCCAGCATTTT. Its protein is CAWSTYRGGGNQPQHF. This chain connects TRBV30 to TRBJ1-5; D might be TRBD1 (5 bases). With 2 bases removed from V and 2 bases from J, the gap between germline ends came to 16 bases. CDR1 and CDR2 (germline): GTSNPN, SVGIG (reference sequence). CDR3 length equals 16 residues.

This clone was detected only a few times. The rearrangement uses TRBV18 and TRBJ2-5, with TRBD2 matching 8 bases. The CDR3 is 14 residues long. Germline V lookup: CDR1 KGHSH, CDR2 LQKENI. After removal of 6 bases from V and 2 bases from J, the junction contained 5 bases not matched to a gene. CDR3 region: CASSRGLGQETQYF. CDR3 in DNA: TGTGCCAGCTCCCGGGGACTAGGGCAAGAGACCCAGTACTTC.

This chain links TRBV15 with TRBJ1-1, with a weak D call TRBD1 (6 bases). The V gene's germline CDR1 is LNHNV and CDR2 YYDKDF (reference sequence). V was pared by 9 bases and J by 3 bases, with 14 bases between. CDR3 size: 13 residues. The CDR3 protein is CATEGGDDTEAFF. Here the CDR3 DNA reads TGTGCCACAGAGGGGGGGGACGACACTGAAGCTTTCTTT.

The chain uses TRBV2 and TRBJ1-1, with a possible D match to TRBD1 (5 bases). Germline lookup yields CDR1 SNHLY and CDR2 FYNNEI. This CDR3 has 13 residues. Trimming removed 4 bases at V and 8 bases at J, with 14 bases between. CDR3 bases: TGTGCCAGCAGTGTGCGGGGGGGAGGGGAAGCTTTCTTT. Translation gives CASSVRGGGEAFF.

V is TRBV7-9 and J is TRBJ1-2, with unresolved D. This CDR3 is built from 14 residues. Germline V gene sequence: CDR1 SEHNR, CDR2 FQNEAQ (reference sequence). V lost 2 bases and J lost 8, with 15 bases in between. CDR3 residues: CASSLLVGSEGYTF. The CDR3 DNA is TGTGCCAGCAGCTTACTCGTGGGCTCTGAGGGCTACACCTTC. The full variable domain, with the rest looked up from reference TRBV7-9 and TRBJ1-2, is DTGVSQNPRHKITKRGQNVTFRCDPISEHNRLYWYRQTLGQGPEFLTYFQNEAQLEKSRLLSDRFSAERPKGSFSTLEIQRTEQGDSAMYLCASSLLVGSEGYTFGSGTRLTVV.

In regard to this clone: The same CDR3 arises from other DNA sequences in this sample as well. J is TRBJ1-2 and V is TRBV6-6, with 8 positions matching TRBD1. Germline V lookup: CDR1 MNHNY, CDR2 SVGAGI (reference sequence). This CDR3 has 15 residues. The V and J ends lost 2 bases and 0 bases, in that order; junction bases with no gene match: 2. The CDR3 is CASSYGQGTNYGYTF. In DNA, the CDR3 is TGTGCCAGCAGTTACGGACAGGGAACTAACTATGGCTACACCTTC.

There are a few counts of this clone. This rearrangement joins TRBV27 to TRBJ1-1; possibly TRBD1 for D (5 bases). V lost 5 bases, J lost 5 bases, and 12 bases lay in between. This CDR3 spans 13 amino acids. Germline V CDR1 and CDR2: MNHEY, SMNVEV (reference sequence). The CDR3 sequence is CASSPVRGTEAFF. CDR3 nucleotides: TGTGCCAGCAGTCCCGTCCGGGGGACTGAAGCTTTCTTT.

This chain links TRBV6-5 with TRBJ1-4, with D perhaps matching TRBD1 (6 bases). Per the germline V gene, CDR1 is MNHEY and CDR2 is SVGAGI. V dropped 2 bases and J dropped 7 bases, with 11 bases sitting between them. CDR3 size: 14 residues. CDR3 sequence (DNA): TGTGCCAGCAGTTACGGGAGGGGGGGTGAAAAACTGTTTTTT. Protein sequence: CASSYGRGGEKLFF.

The table lists this clone with a few counts. J is TRBJ2-3 and V is TRBV5-1, with D possibly being TRBD2 (7 bases). The V end lost 4 bases, the J end lost 6 bases, and 12 bases lay between the germline ends. CDR1 is SGHRS and CDR2 is YFSETQ in the germline V gene. CDR3 length equals 13 residues. The CDR3 loop reads CASSVGGPDTQYF. The CDR3 nucleotides read TGCGCCAGCAGCGTCGGGGGGCCGGATACGCAGTATTTT.

In its sample, this clone was seen a few times. The chain employs TRBV7-9 and TRBJ2-1; D may be TRBD1 (6 bases). Germline V gene data show CDR1 as SEHNR and CDR2 as FQNEAQ (reference sequence). Trimming removed 4 bases from V and 0 bases from J, with 13 bases in between. The CDR3 runs to 16 residues. CDR3 in amino acids: CASSSRQAPSYNEQFF. The CDR3 DNA reads TGTGCCAGCAGCTCTCGACAGGCCCCCTCCTACAATGAGCAGTTCTTC.